This TCR beta chain was recorded in a study of T-cell reconstitution after alpha-beta-depleted transplantation in children. Using unique molecular identifiers, the investigators prepared the TCRbeta library. In TCRdb, the PCR reads were re-called with MiXCR into one record per CDR3 protein. Altogether about 110,000 distinct CDR3 sequences are present, 5.5% to 7% being singletons, with the ten largest covering 20% to 25%. This clonotype was seen ten or more times. Its antigen is undetermined. The study's findings and limits: From newly produced T cells came most of the T-cell counts and diversity one year after transplant. Recipient T cells and thymic progenitors that survived were the source of the high TCRbeta diversity seen at day 60 in some patients. About two months after transplant, alpha-beta T cells reportedly came from several hundred expanded graft clones.

Germline CDR1 and CDR2: SGHVS and FQNEAQ. The V and J ends lost 7 bases and 2 bases, in that order; junction bases with no gene match: 4. The CDR3 is 14 residues long. The source of this sequence is a male patient aged 2 to 9 who had a stem cell transplant for acute lymphoblastic leukemia, so the T cells may come from the graft donor. The source was PBMCs, mostly from graft donor cells, collected 360 days after TCRalphabeta/CD19-depleted stem cell transplant. The chain is built from TRBV7-8 and TRBJ2-3, with 9 bases lining up with TRBD2. CDR3 sequence (DNA): TGTGCCAGCATTCTAGCGGGGCTCACAGATACGCAGTATTTT. Its protein is CASILAGLTDTQYF.